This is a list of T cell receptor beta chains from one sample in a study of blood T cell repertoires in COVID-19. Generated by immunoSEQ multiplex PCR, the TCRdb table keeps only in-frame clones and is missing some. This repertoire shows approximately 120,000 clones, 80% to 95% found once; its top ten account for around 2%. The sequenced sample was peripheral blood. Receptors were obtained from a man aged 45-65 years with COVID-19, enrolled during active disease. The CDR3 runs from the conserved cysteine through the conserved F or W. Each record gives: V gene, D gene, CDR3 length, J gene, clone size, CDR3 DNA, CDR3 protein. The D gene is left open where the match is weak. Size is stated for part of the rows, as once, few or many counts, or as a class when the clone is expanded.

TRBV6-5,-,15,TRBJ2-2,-,TGTGCCAGCAGGAGGGGGGGGGCGCCGGCCGGGGAGCTGTTTTTT,CASRRGGAPAGELFF
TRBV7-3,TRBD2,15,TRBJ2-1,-,TGTGCCAGCAGCTTTGGAGGGAGGGCCGGGGATGAGCAGTTCTTC,CASSFGGRAGDEQFF
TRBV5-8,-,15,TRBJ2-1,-,TGTGCCAGCAGCCAGGGACTGAGCTCCTACAATGAGCAGTTCTTC,CASSQGLSSYNEQFF
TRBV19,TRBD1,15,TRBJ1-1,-,TGTGCCAGTAGTAGGGACAGGCGGGCGGACACTGAAGCTTTCTTT,CASSRDRRADTEAFF
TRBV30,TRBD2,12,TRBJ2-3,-,TGTGCCTGGAGTCGCGGGAGAGATACGCAGTATTTT,CAWSRGRDTQYF
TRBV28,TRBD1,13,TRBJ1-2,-,TGTGCCAGCAGGCTGACAGGGGGCGTCGGCTACACCTTC,CASRLTGGVGYTF
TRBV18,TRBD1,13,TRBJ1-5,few,TGTGCCAGCTCACCGGGACAGGATCAGCCCCAGCATTTT,CASSPGQDQPQHF
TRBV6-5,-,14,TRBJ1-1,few,TGTGCCAGCAGTTACTCGATTCCGCTAGGAGAAGCTTTCTTT,CASSYSIPLGEAFF
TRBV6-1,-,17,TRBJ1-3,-,TGTGCCAGCAGTGAAGCGCGGCGACCTTCGCCTGGAAACACCATATATTTT,CASSEARRPSPGNTIYF
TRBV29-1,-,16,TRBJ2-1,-,TGCAGCGTTGAAGTCCACTTGCGGCGCTCCTACAATGAGCAGTTCTTC,CSVEVHLRRSYNEQFF
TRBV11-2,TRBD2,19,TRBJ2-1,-,TGTGCCAGCAGCTTAGAGGGGACTAGCGGGAGGGTATCCTACAATGAGCAGTTCTTC,CASSLEGTSGRVSYNEQFF
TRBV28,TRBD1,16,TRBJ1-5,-,TGTGCCAGCAGTTTAACGACAGGGTGGAGCAATCAGCCCCAGCATTTT,CASSLTTGWSNQPQHF
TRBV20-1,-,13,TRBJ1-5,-,TGCAGTGCTAGTGGAGGGATCAATCAGCCCCAGCATTTT,CSASGGINQPQHF
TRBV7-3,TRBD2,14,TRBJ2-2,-,TGTGCCAGCAGCACGGGACTAGACCCCGGGGAGCTGTTTTTT,CASSTGLDPGELFF
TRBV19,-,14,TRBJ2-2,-,TGTGCCAGTAGTATCCTACCAGGCACCGGGGAGCTGTTTTTT,CASSILPGTGELFF
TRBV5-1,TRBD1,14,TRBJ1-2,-,TGCGCCAGCAGCTTGGGGACAGGGGGAAATGGCTACACCTTC,CASSLGTGGNGYTF
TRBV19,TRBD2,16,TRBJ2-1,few,TGTGCCAGTAGTACAGGAGCGGGAGTACCTTACAATGAGCAGTTCTTC,CASSTGAGVPYNEQFF
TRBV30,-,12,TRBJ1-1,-,TGTGCCTGGAATTTGGGGGGGGCGGAAGCTTTCTTT,CAWNLGGAEAFF
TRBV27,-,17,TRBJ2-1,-,TGTGCCAGCAGTTTATTGGAGCCTGCGAGCTCCTACAATGAGCAGTTCTTC,CASSLLEPASSYNEQFF
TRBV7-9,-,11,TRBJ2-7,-,TGTGCCAGCAGCTTAGACTTCGAGCAGTACTTC,CASSLDFEQYF
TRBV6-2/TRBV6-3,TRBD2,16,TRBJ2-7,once,TGTGCCAGCAGTTACTCGACCGGACTAGGATTTTACGAGCAGTACTTC,CASSYSTGLGFYEQYF
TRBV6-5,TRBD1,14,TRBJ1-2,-,TGTGCCAGCAGTCGGACAGGGCTTCAGGATGGCTACACCTTC,CASSRTGLQDGYTF
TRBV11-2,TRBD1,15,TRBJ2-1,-,TGTGCCAGCAGCGCGGACAGGCCTACCTACAATGAGCAGTTCTTC,CASSADRPTYNEQFF
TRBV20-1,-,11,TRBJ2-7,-,TGCAGTGGCACAGAAACCTACGAGCAGTACTTC,CSGTETYEQYF
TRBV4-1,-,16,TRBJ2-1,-,TGCGCCAGCAGCCAAGAGGGAACAGGGCTTTACAATGAGCAGTTCTTC,CASSQEGTGLYNEQFF
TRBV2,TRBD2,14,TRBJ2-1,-,TGTGCCACCAAACCGGGACTAGCCTCCAATGAGCAGTTCTTC,CATKPGLASNEQFF
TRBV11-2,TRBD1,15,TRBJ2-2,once,TGTGCCAGCAGCCTACAGGGGCAGAACACCGGGGAGCTGTTTTTT,CASSLQGQNTGELFF
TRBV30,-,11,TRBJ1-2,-,TGTGCCTGGAGCCACAGCTATGGCTACACCTTC,CAWSHSYGYTF
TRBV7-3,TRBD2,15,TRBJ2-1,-,TGTGCCAGCAGCTCCGGACTAGCGGGAGGGAATGAGCAGTTCTTC,CASSSGLAGGNEQFF
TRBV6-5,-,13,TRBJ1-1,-,TGTGCCAGCGGGAGACAGGAGAACACTGAAGCTTTCTTT,CASGRQENTEAFF
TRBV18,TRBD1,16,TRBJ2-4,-,TGTGCCAGCTCACCAAGGGACAGGGATCTAGGAAACATTCAGTACTTC,CASSPRDRDLGNIQYF
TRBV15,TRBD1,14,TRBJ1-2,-,TGTGCCACCAGGGAGGACAGGGGGCGCGGTGGCTACACCTTC,CATREDRGRGGYTF